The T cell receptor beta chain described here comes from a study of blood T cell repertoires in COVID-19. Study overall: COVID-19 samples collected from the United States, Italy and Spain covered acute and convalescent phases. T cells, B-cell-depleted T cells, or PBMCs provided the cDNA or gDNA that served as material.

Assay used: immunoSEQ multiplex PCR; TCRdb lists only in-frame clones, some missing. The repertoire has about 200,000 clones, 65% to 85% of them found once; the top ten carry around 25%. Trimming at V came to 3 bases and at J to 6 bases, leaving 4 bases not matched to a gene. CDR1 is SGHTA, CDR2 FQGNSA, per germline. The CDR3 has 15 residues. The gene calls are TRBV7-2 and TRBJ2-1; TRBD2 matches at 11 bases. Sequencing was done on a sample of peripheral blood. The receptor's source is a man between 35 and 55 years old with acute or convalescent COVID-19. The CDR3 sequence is CASSFSSGGFNEQFF. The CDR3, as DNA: TGTGCCAGCAGCTTTTCTAGCGGGGGGTTCAATGAGCAGTTCTTC.